The 22 T cell receptor beta chains below were found in one sample sequenced in a study of T cell repertoires in cytomegalovirus infection. The antigens these receptors bind are not known. TCRdb re-analysed the reads in MiXCR, keeping a single row per CDR3 protein. The sample consists of 450,000 to 550,000 distinct CDR3 sequences, under 55% of them appearing once. Specimen: cultured PBMCs, collected from culture after CMV antigen stimulation. These receptors were collected from a human donor in good health (CMV status not recorded). Some clones in this sample may be carry-over from other donors' samples.

The V call is TRBV6-1, the J call TRBJ1-1; TRBD1 matches 7 bases. With 6 bases clipped from V and 9 bases from J, the junction kept 10 bases outside the gene matches. Per the germline V gene, CDR1 is MNHNS and CDR2 is SASEGT. The CDR3 has 13 residues. The chain's CDR3 is CASSPRQGLKAFF. The DNA for the CDR3 is TGTGCCAGCAGCCCCCGACAGGGACTTAAAGCTTTCTTT.

The chain couples TRBV7-2 to TRBJ2-1; 13 nucleotides align to TRBD2. The V and J ends lost 1 base and 8 bases, in that order; junction bases with no gene match: 11. Germline CDR1 and CDR2: SGHTA and FQGNSA. The CDR3 extends over 18 amino acids. This CDR3 reads CASSLVGRTSGSMYEQFF. CDR3 coding DNA: TGTGCCAGCAGCTTAGTGGGTCGGACTAGCGGGAGTATGTATGAGCAGTTCTTC.

The rearrangement links TRBV19 to TRBJ2-2; D may be TRBD1 (6 bases). Trimming stripped 9 bases from V and 2 bases from J, with 16 bases between. The CDR3 covers 15 residues. In germline, CDR1 is LNHDA, CDR2 SQIVND (reference sequence). CDR3 sequence: CARPFAGVNTGELFF. For the CDR3, the DNA is TGTGCCAGACCCTTTGCAGGGGTAAACACCGGGGAGCTGTTTTTT.

This clonotype was picked up a small number of times. The chain recombines TRBV19 with TRBJ1-5, with a tentative D call TRBD1 (6 bases). Trimming shortened V by 5 bases and J by 6 bases, and 14 bases separated the two germline ends. The CDR3 length is 14 residues. Per germline, CDR1 LNHDA and CDR2 SQIVND (reference sequence). The CDR3 protein is CASSPAGVGQPQHF. The CDR3 region has the DNA TGTGCCAGTAGTCCCGCAGGGGTAGGTCAGCCCCAGCATTTT.

The rearrangement links TRBV7-2 to TRBJ2-7, with 8 bases aligning to TRBD1. Germline V gives CDR1 SGHTA, CDR2 FQGNSA. This CDR3 is 11 amino acids long. V was pared by 5 bases and J by 7 bases, with 1 base of the junction left unmatched. The CDR3 spells CASSRTGEQYF. CDR3 in DNA: TGTGCCAGCAGCAGGACAGGGGAGCAGTACTTC.

This clonotype was detected a few times. This chain connects TRBV7-9 to TRBJ1-3; 7 bases fit TRBD1. Germline-derived CDR1 and CDR2 are SEHNR and FQNEAQ (reference sequence). Trimming at V came to 3 bases and at J to 0 bases, leaving 17 bases not matched to a gene. The CDR3 has 20 amino acids. The CDR3: CASSLPRHRGRVSSGNTIYF. CDR3 nucleotide sequence: TGTGCCAGCAGCTTGCCCCGGCACAGGGGTCGTGTAAGCTCTGGAAACACCATATATTTT.

The chain uses TRBV12-5 and TRBJ2-4; 10 nucleotides line up with TRBD2. CDR1 and CDR2 from the germline V gene are LGHNT and FRNRAP. This CDR3 region has 14 residues. V was pared by 6 bases and J by 9 bases, with 8 bases of the junction left unmatched. The CDR3 region has the DNA TGTGCTAGTGGACCTAGCGGGAGAAGGGGCATTCAGTACTTC. This encodes CASGPSGRRGIQYF.

This chain links TRBV2 with TRBJ2-3; no reliable D call. The CDR3 sequence is 12 residues long. Trimming removed 8 bases from V and 0 bases from J, with 6 bases in between. Germline V gene data show CDR1 as SNHLY and CDR2 as FYNNEI. The CDR3 here is CASEDSTDTQYF. The CDR3 DNA reads as TGTGCCAGCGAAGACAGCACAGATACGCAGTATTTT. Complete variable domain (other parts from reference TRBV2 and TRBJ2-3): EPEVTQTPSHQVTQMGQEVILRCVPISNHLYFYWYRQILGQKVEFLVSFYNNEISEKSEIFDDQFSVERPDGSNFTLKIRSTKLEDSAMYFCASEDSTDTQYFGPGTRLTVL.

This clonotype was detected only a few times. This chain links TRBV7-2 with TRBJ1-1, with a possible D match to TRBD1 (5 bases). Germline assignment: CDR1 SGHTA and CDR2 FQGNSA. The V end lost 2 bases, the J end lost 1 base, and 17 bases lay between the germline ends. CDR3 size: 17 residues. The CDR3 here is CASSLSTTRGRNTEAFF. The DNA for the CDR3 is TGTGCCAGCAGCTTATCGACTACGAGGGGAAGGAACACTGAAGCTTTCTTT.

V gene TRBV6-1 combines with J gene TRBJ2-3; D is unclear. V shed 0 bases and J shed 0 bases, with 13 bases lying between them. CDR3 length: 17 amino acids. Germline V gene lookup returns CDR1 MNHNS and CDR2 SASEGT. The CDR3 DNA sequence: TGTGCCAGCAGTGAAGCTCCTCCGGAATTTAGCACAGATACGCAGTATTTT. It is translated as CASSEAPPEFSTDTQYF.

The chain recombines TRBV29-1 with TRBJ1-2, with D possibly matching TRBD1 (5 bases). Trimming pared 3 bases from V and 7 bases from J, leaving 15 bases between. Germline values: CDR1 SQVTM, CDR2 ANQGSEA. The CDR3 consists of 13 residues. CDR3 region: CSVDRAVTRGYTF. CDR3 coding DNA: TGCAGCGTTGACAGGGCCGTCACGCGTGGCTACACCTTC.

The rearrangement links TRBV7-8 to TRBJ2-3; 12 bases are shared with TRBD1. Germline V gives CDR1 SGHVS, CDR2 FQNEAQ. This CDR3 is built from 15 residues. Germline trimming cut 4 bases from V and 4 bases from J; bases unmatched to any gene: 3. CDR3 nucleotides: TGTGCCAGCAGCTCAGGGACAGGGGGCCCAGATACGCAGTATTTT. Its translation is CASSSGTGGPDTQYF.

This clonotype showed up just a few times. The rearrangement joins TRBV7-6 to TRBJ1-2; D remains ambiguous. This CDR3 is built from 15 residues. Germline lookup yields CDR1 SGHVS and CDR2 FNYEAQ. Trimming shortened V by 5 bases and J by 4 bases, and 17 bases separated the two germline ends. The CDR3 region is CASSQIERPIYGYTF. The CDR3, as DNA: TGTGCCAGCAGCCAGATAGAAAGACCTATCTATGGCTACACCTTC.

This clonotype was detected a few times. The chain recombines TRBV20-1 with TRBJ1-1; perhaps TRBD1 as D (6 bases). The germline V gene has CDR1 DFQATT and CDR2 SNEGSKA (reference sequence). Trimming removed 6 bases at V and 0 bases at J, with 20 bases between. The CDR3 has 16 amino acids. CDR3 in DNA: TGCAGTGCCGTCACCAGGGGCCCCCGAGTGAACACTGAAGCTTTCTTT. It encodes CSAVTRGPRVNTEAFF.

In this sample, this clonotype turned up a few times. CDR3 sequence reads: CASSFWGGTIQETQYF. The CDR3 DNA reads as TGTGCCAGCAGCTTCTGGGGGGGGACAATTCAAGAGACCCAGTACTTC. This chain links TRBV7-2 with TRBJ2-5, with D perhaps TRBD2 (7 bases). CDR1 and CDR2 from the germline V gene are SGHTA and FQGNSA. V lost 3 bases and J lost 2, with 16 bases in between. The CDR3 runs 16 residues.

This chain links TRBV12-3 or TRBV12-4 with TRBJ1-2; 9 nucleotides line up with TRBD1. This CDR3 region has 15 residues. V dropped 3 bases and J dropped 0; count of bases not matched to a gene: 2. CDR3 amino acids: CASSFRTGANYGYTF. CDR3 DNA sequence: TGTGCCAGCAGTTTCCGGACAGGGGCTAACTATGGCTACACCTTC.

This chain connects TRBV11-2 to TRBJ2-1, with D perhaps being TRBD1 or TRBD2 (5 bases each). CDR3 length: 19 residues. Trimming cost V 3 bases and J 4 bases, with 25 bases left between them. The germline gives CDR1 SGHAT, CDR2 FQNNGV. The CDR3 is CASSLGRPRQLAKYNEQFF. The CDR3 nucleotides read TGTGCCAGCAGCTTGGGCCGACCCCGACAGCTAGCCAAATACAATGAGCAGTTCTTC.

The chain joins TRBV11-2 to TRBJ1-5, with D possibly matching TRBD1 (5 bases). CDR1 and CDR2 (germline): SGHAT, FQNNGV. The CDR3 sequence is 16 residues long. V lost 4 bases and J lost 6, with 19 bases in between. In nucleotides, the CDR3 is TGTGCCAGCAGCTACAGAAGTGGGGCGGGGGGTCAGCCCCAGCATTTT. It codes for CASSYRSGAGGQPQHF.

The V gene is TRBV6-6, the J gene TRBJ2-5, with 8 positions matching TRBD2. Germline V CDR1 and CDR2: MNHNY, SVGAGI (reference sequence). The length of the CDR3 is 14 residues. J lost 3 bases, V lost 7 bases, and 7 bases had no gene match. In DNA form, the CDR3 reads TGTGCCAGCATGAGGAGCGGGGGAAAAGAGACCCAGTACTTC. Amino acids: CASMRSGGKETQYF.

V and J are TRBV7-6 and TRBJ1-1, with a weak D call TRBD1 (5 bases). The CDR3 extends over 13 amino acids. Per the germline V gene, CDR1 is SGHVS and CDR2 is FNYEAQ. Trimming removed 6 bases at V and 5 bases at J, with 13 bases between. The CDR3 loop reads CASSRRVSTEAFF. In nucleotides, the CDR3 is TGTGCCAGCAGTCGCAGGGTTAGTACTGAAGCTTTCTTT.

This clonotype was seen more than once but under ten times. The gene calls are TRBV5-6 and TRBJ2-5; possibly TRBD2 for D (5 bases). The germline gives CDR1 SGHDT, CDR2 YYEEEE. V was trimmed by 8 bases and J by 2 bases, leaving 22 bases between them. CDR3 length: 16 residues. CDR3 region: CASLVLGEGKQETQYF. As DNA, the CDR3 is TGTGCCAGTCTTGTCCTGGGAGAGGGAAAACAAGAGACCCAGTACTTC.

The count of this clonotype is one. This chain uses TRBV10-2 with TRBJ1-2; unclear D gene. CDR1 and CDR2 from the germline V gene are WSHSY and SAAADI. Trimming stripped 0 bases from V and 13 bases from J, with 12 bases between. CDR3 length: 12 residues. CDR3 sequence (DNA): TGCGCCAGCAGTGAGTCGAAAGGGATAGGCACCTTC. Translated, it gives CASSESKGIGTF.